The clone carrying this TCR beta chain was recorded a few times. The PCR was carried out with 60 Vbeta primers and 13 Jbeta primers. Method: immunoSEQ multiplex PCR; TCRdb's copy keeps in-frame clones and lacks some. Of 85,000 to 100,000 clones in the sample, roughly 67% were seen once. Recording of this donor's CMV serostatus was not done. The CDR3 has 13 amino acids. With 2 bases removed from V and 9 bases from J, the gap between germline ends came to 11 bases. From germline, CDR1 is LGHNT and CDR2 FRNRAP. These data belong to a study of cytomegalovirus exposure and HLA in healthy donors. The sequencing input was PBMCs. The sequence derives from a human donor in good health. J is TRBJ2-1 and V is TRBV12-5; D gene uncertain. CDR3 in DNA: TGTGCTAGTGGTTTGCTAAGCAGGTTTGAGCAGTTCTTC. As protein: CASGLLSRFEQFF. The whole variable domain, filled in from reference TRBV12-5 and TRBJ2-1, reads DARVTQTPRHKVTEMGQEVTMRCQPILGHNTVFWYRQTMMQGLELLAYFRNRAPLDDSGMPKDRFSAEMPDATLATLKIQPSEPRDSAVYFCASGLLSRFEQFFGPGTRLTVL.